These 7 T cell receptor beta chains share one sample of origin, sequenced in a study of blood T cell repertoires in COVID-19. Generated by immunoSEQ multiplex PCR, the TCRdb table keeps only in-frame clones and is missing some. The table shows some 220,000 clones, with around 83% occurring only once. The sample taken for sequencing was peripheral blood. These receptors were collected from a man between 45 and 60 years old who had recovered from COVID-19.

DNA of the CDR3: TGTGCCAGTAGGAAGGCGGGCGGGGACTATGGCTACACCTTC. Translated, it gives CASRKAGGDYGYTF. The chain is built from TRBV19 and TRBJ1-2; D is unresolved. The CDR3 is made up of 14 amino acids. Trimming stripped 6 bases from V and 3 bases from J, with 14 bases between. From germline, CDR1 is LNHDA and CDR2 SQIVND (reference sequence).

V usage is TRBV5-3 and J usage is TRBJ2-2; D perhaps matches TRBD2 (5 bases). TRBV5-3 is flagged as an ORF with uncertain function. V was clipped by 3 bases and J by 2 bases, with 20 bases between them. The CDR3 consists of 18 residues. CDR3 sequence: CARSYSPGLARNTGELFF. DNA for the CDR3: TGTGCCAGAAGCTACTCGCCGGGGTTAGCGCGAAACACCGGGGAGCTGTTTTTT.

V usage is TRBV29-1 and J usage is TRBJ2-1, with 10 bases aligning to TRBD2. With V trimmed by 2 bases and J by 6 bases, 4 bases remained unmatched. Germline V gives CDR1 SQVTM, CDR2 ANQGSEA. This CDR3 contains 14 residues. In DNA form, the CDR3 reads TGCAGCGTTGAAATTAGCGGGAGGCTCAATGAGCAGTTCTTC. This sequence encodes CSVEISGRLNEQFF.

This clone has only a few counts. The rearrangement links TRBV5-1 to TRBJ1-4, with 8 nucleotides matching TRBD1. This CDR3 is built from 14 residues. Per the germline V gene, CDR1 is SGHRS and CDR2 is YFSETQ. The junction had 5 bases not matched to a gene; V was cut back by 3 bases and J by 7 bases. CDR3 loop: CASSWQGAIEKLFF. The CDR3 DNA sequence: TGCGCCAGCAGCTGGCAGGGGGCCATTGAAAAACTGTTTTTT.

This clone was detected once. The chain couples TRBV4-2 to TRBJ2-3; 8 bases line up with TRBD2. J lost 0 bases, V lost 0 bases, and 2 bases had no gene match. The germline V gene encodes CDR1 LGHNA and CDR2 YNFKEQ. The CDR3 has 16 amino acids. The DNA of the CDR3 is TGTGCCAGCAGCCAAGAGAGCGGGGGAAGCACAGATACGCAGTATTTT. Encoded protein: CASSQESGGSTDTQYF.

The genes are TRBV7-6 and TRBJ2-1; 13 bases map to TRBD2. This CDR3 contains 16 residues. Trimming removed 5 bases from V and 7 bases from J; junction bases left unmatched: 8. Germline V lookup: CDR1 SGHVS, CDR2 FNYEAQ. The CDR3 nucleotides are TGTGCCAGCAGCGCCGGACTAGCGGGAGACTCAAATGAGCAGTTCTTC. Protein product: CASSAGLAGDSNEQFF. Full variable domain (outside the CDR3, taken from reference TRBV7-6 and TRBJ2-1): GAGVSQSPRYKVTKRGQDVALRCDPISGHVSLYWYRQALGQGPEFLTYFNYEAQQDKSGLPNDRFSAERPEGSISTLTIQRTEQRDSAMYRCASSAGLAGDSNEQFFGPGTRLTVL.

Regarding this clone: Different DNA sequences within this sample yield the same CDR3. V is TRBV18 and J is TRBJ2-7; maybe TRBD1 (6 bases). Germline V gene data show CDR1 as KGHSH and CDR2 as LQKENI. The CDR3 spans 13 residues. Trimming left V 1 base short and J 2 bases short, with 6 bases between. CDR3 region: CASSPQGAYEQYF. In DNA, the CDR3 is TGTGCCAGCTCACCACAGGGGGCCTACGAGCAGTACTTC. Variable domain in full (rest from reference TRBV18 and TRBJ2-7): NAGVMQNPRHLVRRRGQEARLRCSPMKGHSHVYWYRQLPEEGLKFMVYLQKENIIDESGMPKERFSAEFPKEGPSILRIQQVVRGDSAAYFCASSPQGAYEQYFGPGTRLTVT.